These 2 T cell receptor beta chains were sequenced from one sample in a study of T cell changes during pregnancy in multiple sclerosis. Sequencing used immunoSEQ multiplex PCR; TCRdb keeps in-frame clones, though not all of them. The sample holds 55,000 to 75,000 clones, about 91% seen once. The specimen comprised peripheral blood, sampled after pregnancy. These receptors originate from a female donor with multiple sclerosis, enrolled in a pregnancy study.

The CDR3 loop is CASTLGGDIYNEQFF. CDR3 coding DNA: TGTGCCAGCACCCTAGGGGGGGACATCTACAATGAGCAGTTCTTC. This chain links TRBV4-2 with TRBJ2-1; tentative D call: TRBD2 (7 bases). V gave up 7 bases and J gave up 3 bases, with 16 bases separating them. The CDR3 has 15 residues. In germline, CDR1 is LGHNA, CDR2 YNFKEQ.

The rearrangement uses TRBV28 and TRBJ2-2, with D maybe TRBD1 (6 bases). CDR3 length: 16 residues. The V gene's germline CDR1 is MDHEN and CDR2 SYDVKM. V lost 3 bases and J lost 0, with 11 bases in between. The CDR3, as DNA: TGTGCCAGCAGTTTCCAAAGGGGGACGAACACCGGGGAGCTGTTTTTT. Its protein product is CASSFQRGTNTGELFF. Full variable domain (remainder filled in from reference TRBV28 and TRBJ2-2): DVKVTQSSRYLVKRTGEKVFLECVQDMDHENMFWYRQDPGLGLRLIYFSYDVKMKEKGDIPEGYSVSREKKERFSLILESASTNQTSMYLCASSFQRGTNTGELFFGEGSRLTVL.